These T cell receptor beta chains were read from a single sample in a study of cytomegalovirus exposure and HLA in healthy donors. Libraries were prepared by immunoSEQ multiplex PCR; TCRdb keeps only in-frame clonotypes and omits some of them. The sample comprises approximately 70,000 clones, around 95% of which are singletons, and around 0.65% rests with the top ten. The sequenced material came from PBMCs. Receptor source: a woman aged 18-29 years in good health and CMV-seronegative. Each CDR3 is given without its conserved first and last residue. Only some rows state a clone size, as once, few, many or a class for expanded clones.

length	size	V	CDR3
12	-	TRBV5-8	ASRSRPGKNIQY
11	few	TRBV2	ASRDTYNSPLH
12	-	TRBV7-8	ASSGSWGDGGYT
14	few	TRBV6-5	ASSYYSTGTQETQY
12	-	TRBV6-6	ASSVAARQETQY
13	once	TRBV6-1	ASSGYRGTGNTIY
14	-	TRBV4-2	ASSQSGLSGDNEQF
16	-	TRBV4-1	ASSLQQGASVNTGELF
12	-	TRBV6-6	ASSSPGLPYGYT
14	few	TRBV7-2	ASSPGSGLTAYEQY
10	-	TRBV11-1	ASSLTTDTQY
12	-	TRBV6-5	ASSESSVGDTQY
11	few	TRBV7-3	ASSLGLGNTIY
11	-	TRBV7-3	ASSPIGGDTQY
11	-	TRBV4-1	ASSLAGVYEQY
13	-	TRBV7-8	ASSLVGTRRETQY
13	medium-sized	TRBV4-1	ASSQETHSGYEQY
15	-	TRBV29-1	SVVKPRGITKRNIQY
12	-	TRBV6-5	ASSYGQTNYGYT
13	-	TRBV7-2	ASSLGDTGNQPQH
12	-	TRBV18	ASSPMSDNQPQH
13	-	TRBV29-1	SVPELAGDYNEQF
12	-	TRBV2	ASSETGLRGTIY
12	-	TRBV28	ASSSPGQGQEQY
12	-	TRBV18	ASSPGTAYNEQF
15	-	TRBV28	ASSLHRLGDLRQPQH
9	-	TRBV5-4	ASSLGRSET
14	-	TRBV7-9	ASSPSGAGVNTEAF
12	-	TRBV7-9	ASVWDTNTGELF
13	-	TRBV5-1	ASSFSGPENTEAF
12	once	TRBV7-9	ASSLALAGNEQF
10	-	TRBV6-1	ASDRGNQPQH
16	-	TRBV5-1	ASSLGLAGGKNTGELF
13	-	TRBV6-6	ASRPTSGGPHEQY
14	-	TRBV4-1	ASSQPTGPGRDTQY
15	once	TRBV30	AWSHRGLRSITDTQY
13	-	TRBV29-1	SVLPDRVINTEAF
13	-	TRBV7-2	ASSPRGGSTDTQY
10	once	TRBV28	ASSSGIYEQY
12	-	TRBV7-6	ASSPRSSYNEQF
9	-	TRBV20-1	SARQGYEQY
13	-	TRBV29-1	SVGPIAGMPDTQY
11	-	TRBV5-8	ASIQHLVETQY
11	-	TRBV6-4	ASSVQGNTEAF
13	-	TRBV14	ASSQDWRGHYEQY
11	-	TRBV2	ASSPNRNQPQH
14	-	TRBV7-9	ASSLPPEGAPDEQY
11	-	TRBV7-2	ASSPKPKNEQF
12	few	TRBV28	ASSLGTGPPAEY
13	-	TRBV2	ATHGGVATNEKLF
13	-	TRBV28	ASSLSDSTNYGYT
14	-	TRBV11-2	ASSLVPNVPGNTIY
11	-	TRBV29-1	SVEETTGGEQY
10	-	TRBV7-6	ASSLSGATLL
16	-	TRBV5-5	ASSLSLMGPTNQETQY
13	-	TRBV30	AWSRDTGPNSPLH
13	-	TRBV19	ASTKLAGGPDTQY
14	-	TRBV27	ASSFKPGQGVSGYT
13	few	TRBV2	ASSDQQGADEKLF